Listed below are T cell receptor beta chains from one sample, sequenced in a study of T cell responses to AZD1222 COVID-19 vaccine. Sequencing was performed with immunoSEQ multiplex PCR; in TCRdb, only in-frame clones are kept and a portion is missing. The data contain about 120,000 clones, 90% to 95% of them singletons. The sample here was peripheral blood, taken 28 days after the second AZD1222 dose. Source of these receptors: an adult who received the AZD1222 COVID-19 vaccine. The CDR3 runs from the conserved cysteine through the conserved F or W. The size field is filled for only some rows; it gives once, few, many or a size class.

clone_size: NA; v_call: TRBV12-5; j_call: TRBJ2-5; cdr3_aa: CASGPGQVQETQYF
clone_size: NA; v_call: TRBV5-6; j_call: TRBJ1-2; cdr3_aa: CASSSTGRVGYTF
clone_size: NA; v_call: TRBV21-1; j_call: TRBJ1-2; cdr3_aa: CAGPYGYTF
clone_size: NA; v_call: TRBV5-4; j_call: TRBJ2-7; cdr3_aa: CASSFGSRGSRRYEQYF
clone_size: NA; v_call: TRBV7-9; j_call: TRBJ1-5; cdr3_aa: CASSLESGGFYSNQPQHF
clone_size: NA; v_call: TRBV5-6; j_call: TRBJ1-1; cdr3_aa: CASSYRDPLIEAFF
clone_size: few; v_call: TRBV20-1; j_call: TRBJ2-1; cdr3_aa: CSARGQGAYNEQFF
clone_size: NA; v_call: TRBV30; j_call: TRBJ2-7; cdr3_aa: CAWSVGGVPYEQYF
clone_size: NA; v_call: TRBV7-2; j_call: TRBJ2-6; cdr3_aa: CASSTPSGVPGANVLTF
clone_size: NA; v_call: TRBV7-2; j_call: TRBJ2-1; cdr3_aa: CASSLGDGISYNEQFF
clone_size: NA; v_call: TRBV6-5; j_call: TRBJ1-5; cdr3_aa: CASSPENYQPQHF
clone_size: NA; v_call: TRBV7-6; j_call: TRBJ1-2; cdr3_aa: CASSLGPTGGSGYTF
clone_size: NA; v_call: TRBV3-1/TRBV3-2; j_call: TRBJ2-5; cdr3_aa: CASSHLQETQYF
clone_size: once; v_call: TRBV2; j_call: TRBJ1-3; cdr3_aa: CASTPNSGNTIYF
clone_size: NA; v_call: TRBV6-6; j_call: TRBJ1-1; cdr3_aa: CASSPGSGGDLDTEAFF
clone_size: NA; v_call: TRBV6-5; j_call: TRBJ1-1; cdr3_aa: CASSYRGEAFF
clone_size: NA; v_call: TRBV10-3; j_call: TRBJ2-2; cdr3_aa: CAISIGLAAGTGELFF
clone_size: once; v_call: TRBV27; j_call: TRBJ2-7; cdr3_aa: CASSHRDRGGEQYF
clone_size: NA; v_call: TRBV5-6; j_call: TRBJ2-4; cdr3_aa: CASSSTSRGAKNIQYF
clone_size: NA; v_call: TRBV5-4; j_call: TRBJ1-2; cdr3_aa: CASKKQDYNYGYTF
clone_size: NA; v_call: TRBV23-1; j_call: TRBJ1-1; cdr3_aa: CASPFKVLNTEAFF
clone_size: NA; v_call: TRBV19; j_call: TRBJ2-2; cdr3_aa: CASSPRGQGVNTGELFF
clone_size: NA; v_call: TRBV28; j_call: TRBJ1-2; cdr3_aa: CASSPRVPGGYGYTF
clone_size: NA; v_call: TRBV11-2; j_call: TRBJ2-7; cdr3_aa: CASSPGGTGSYEQYF
clone_size: NA; v_call: TRBV5-1; j_call: TRBJ1-2; cdr3_aa: CASSPHGAQGQGAGYSGYTF